The TCR beta chain under discussion was sequenced for a study of neoadjuvant anti-PD-1 for oral cavity cancer. The sample's time point: after neoadjuvant nivolumab, at surgical resection. The data were produced by immunoSEQ multiplex PCR, yet TCRdb's version contains in-frame clones alone and is incomplete. Among some 14,000 clones, 70% to 75% were seen once, and the ten largest hold under 3%. The germline V and J ends were trimmed by 1 base and 4 bases, with 10 bases remaining between them. Per germline, CDR1 SGDLS and CDR2 YYNGEE. CDR3 length equals 14 residues. This material consisted of PBMCs, taken after nivolumab (anti-PD-1) treatment. This TCR was recovered from a person aged 35-79 years with oral cavity squamous cell carcinoma. The V and J genes are TRBV9 and TRBJ2-3; D is possibly TRBD1 (6 bases). Here the CDR3 DNA reads TGTGCCAGCAGCGTAAGGGGGAGAGCAGATACGCAGTATTTT. Translating it yields CASSVRGRADTQYF. Looking up the rest from reference TRBV9 and TRBJ2-3 gives the full variable domain: DSGVTQTPKHLITATGQRVTLRCSPRSGDLSVYWYQQSLDQGLQFLIQYYNGEERAKGNILERFSAQQFPDLHSELNLSSLELGDSALYFCASSVRGRADTQYFGPGTRLTVL.